What follows are 13 T cell receptor beta chains derived from one specimen sequenced in a study of regulatory T cells in long-lasting Graves disease. Regarding time point: persistent/refractory GD, antithyroid drugs over 5 years with positive TRAb. The TCR library was prepared using RNA isolated from PBMCs. To make TCR beta libraries, researchers used iRepertoire HTBI primers and Arm-PCR of CDR3 regions. A single record per CDR3 protein comes from TCRdb applying MiXCR to the multiplex PCR reads. The data show about 460,000 distinct CDR3 sequences, with 22% seen just once and about an eighth held by the top ten. This specimen consisted of peripheral blood mononuclear cells (PBMCs), obtained when the disease was refractory, from a patient treated with antithyroid drugs. The receptors were sampled from a female donor with Graves disease.

The sample holds many counts of this clonotype. The rearrangement uses TRBV12-3 or TRBV12-4 and TRBJ1-2; no reliable D call. The V end lost 3 bases, the J end lost 9 bases, and 17 bases lay between the germline ends. The CDR3 totals 14 residues. CDR3 DNA sequence: TGTGCCAGCAGTTTGGGAGGCTATCACACGAGCTACACCTTC. The encoded protein is CASSLGGYHTSYTF.

The sample holds many counts of this clonotype. The CDR3 protein is CASTVGLSYEQYF. CDR3 DNA sequence: TGTGCCAGCACGGTGGGGTTGTCCTACGAGCAGTACTTC. This chain links TRBV28 with TRBJ2-7; D unclear. Trimming cost V 7 bases and J 1 base, with 11 bases left between them. The V gene's germline CDR1 is MDHEN and CDR2 SYDVKM. This CDR3 contains 13 residues.

In its sample, this clonotype was seen a few times. The genes are TRBV7-8 and TRBJ2-2; tentatively, D is TRBD2 (5 bases). Germline CDR1 and CDR2: SGHVS and FQNEAQ. CDR3 length: 13 amino acids. With 2 bases removed from V and 7 bases from J, the gap between germline ends came to 8 bases. The CDR3 DNA is TGTGCCAGCAGCTTACGGGCGGGCGGGGAGCTGTTTTTT. This translates into CASSLRAGGELFF.

The chain employs TRBV10-3 and TRBJ2-7, with D unclear. V was clipped by 10 bases and J by 4 bases, with 14 bases between them. Looked up from germline, CDR1 is ENHRY and CDR2 is SYGVKD. This CDR3 is built from 12 residues. The CDR3 coding sequence is TGTGCCACATCCCCAACTCTTTACGAGCAGTACTTC. This encodes CATSPTLYEQYF.

This clonotype appeared a few times. V gene TRBV27 combines with J gene TRBJ2-2, with D possibly TRBD1 on 6 matching bases. CDR3 length: 15 amino acids. V was trimmed by 5 bases and J by 2 bases, leaving 12 bases between them. From germline, CDR1 is MNHEY and CDR2 SMNVEV (reference sequence). CDR3 nucleotide sequence: TGTGCCAGCAGTCCTCCAGGGACAAACACCGGGGAGCTGTTTTTT. Translation gives CASSPPGTNTGELFF.

Ten or more counts support this clonotype. This sequence joins TRBV27 and TRBJ1-1, with 8 bases identical to TRBD1. The CDR3 contains 15 residues. The germline V gene has CDR1 MNHEY and CDR2 SMNVEV (reference sequence). Losses at the gene ends were 3 bases for V and 3 bases for J; bases not matched to a gene: 6. The CDR3 nucleotides read TGTGCCAGCAGTTTGACAGGGGCATACGACACTGAAGCTTTCTTT. It is translated as CASSLTGAYDTEAFF.

This clonotype came up many times. This chain uses TRBV20-1 with TRBJ2-5; 7 bases match TRBD2. V shed 3 bases and J 1 base; nucleotides not matched to a gene: 11. The length of the CDR3 is 16 residues. Germline CDR1 reads DFQATT; CDR2 reads SNEGSKA (reference sequence). This chain's CDR3 is CSARWGLGGTQETQYF. The CDR3 coding sequence is TGCAGTGCTAGGTGGGGACTCGGGGGGACCCAAGAGACCCAGTACTTC.

The V call is TRBV6-2 or TRBV6-3, the J call TRBJ1-1, with 7 bases identical to TRBD1. The V gene end was trimmed by 5 bases and the J gene end by 5 bases; junction bases not matched to a gene: 8. CDR3 length: 14 residues. The germline gives CDR1 MNHEY, CDR2 SVGEGT. CDR3 protein: CASSRPTGVTEAFF. The CDR3 region has the DNA TGTGCCAGCAGTCGCCCTACAGGGGTTACTGAAGCTTTCTTT.

The rearrangement joins TRBV20-1 to TRBJ2-7, with D possibly TRBD2 on 6 matching bases. The CDR3 sequence is 13 residues long. The V end was cut by 7 bases, the J end by 2 bases, with 15 bases between. Germline loops: CDR1 DFQATT, CDR2 SNEGSKA (reference sequence). For the CDR3, the DNA is TGCAGTGTTGCCGGGACTGCAACCTACGAGCAGTACTTC. Residues: CSVAGTATYEQYF.

This clonotype showed up many times. The chain recombines TRBV6-1 with TRBJ1-1, with a tentative D call TRBD1 (6 bases). V lost 6 bases to trimming and J lost 0 bases, with 17 bases between them. Germline CDR1 reads MNHNS; CDR2 reads SASEGT. This CDR3 has 16 amino acids. CDR3 in amino acids: CASSPQGGQMNTEAFF. The CDR3 DNA reads TGTGCCAGCAGCCCCCAAGGGGGGCAAATGAACACTGAAGCTTTCTTT.

This clonotype was observed at least ten times. The chain recombines TRBV10-3 with TRBJ2-5; TRBD1 agrees at 10 bases. CDR3 size: 13 residues. CDR1 ENHRY and CDR2 SYGVKD come from the germline V gene. V trimming: 6 bases; J trimming: 7 bases; junction bases outside the gene matches: 5. The CDR3 region is CAISGDRGRTQYF. The DNA of the CDR3 is TGTGCCATCAGCGGGGACAGGGGAAGGACCCAGTACTTC.

The chain combines TRBV3-1 with TRBJ1-2, with D tentatively TRBD1 (5 bases). CDR1 is LGHDT and CDR2 is YNNKEL in the germline V gene (reference sequence). This CDR3 is 16 amino acids long. Trimming took 1 base from V and 8 from J, leaving 20 bases between them. Here the CDR3 DNA reads TGTGCCAGCAGCCAAGCGAAGGGGAGCGTCCCGGCGGGCTACACCTTC. Residues: CASSQAKGSVPAGYTF.

This clonotype was counted ten times or more. The chain is built from TRBV24-1 and TRBJ1-1; D ambiguous. The CDR3 has 14 residues. Trimming took off 5 bases at V and 6 bases at J, with 15 bases between the two ends. CDR1 and CDR2 from the germline V gene are KGHDR and SFDVKD. CDR3 sequence reads: CATSVGPNAAEAFF. The CDR3 DNA reads as TGTGCCACCAGTGTTGGGCCGAACGCCGCTGAAGCTTTCTTT.